Shown below are 26 T cell receptor beta chains from a single sample sequenced in a study of blood T cell repertoires in COVID-19. Some clones are missing from TCRdb's copy, which holds only in-frame ones; the method was immunoSEQ multiplex PCR. The repertoire has about 210,000 clones, around 91% of them found once; the top ten carry around 4.8%. The sample taken for sequencing was peripheral blood. Receptor source: a woman aged 40 to 55 with acute or convalescent COVID-19.

The J gene is TRBJ2-6, the V gene TRBV3-1 (or the pseudogene TRBV3-2), with a possible D match to TRBD1 (6 bases). The V gene's germline CDR1 is LGHDT and CDR2 YNNKEL (reference sequence). The length of the CDR3 is 16 residues. V was shortened by 2 bases and J by 2 bases, with 10 bases between the two germline ends. The CDR3 loop reads CASSQRRGPGANVLTF. DNA for the CDR3: TGTGCCAGCAGCCAACGCAGGGGACCTGGGGCCAACGTCCTGACTTTC.

The chain employs TRBV28 and TRBJ2-1, with D perhaps matching TRBD2 (6 bases). CDR3 length: 14 amino acids. The ends were cut back, 2 bases at V and 7 bases at J, with 12 bases in the middle. From germline, CDR1 is MDHEN and CDR2 SYDVKM. Here the CDR3 reads CASSLPAAGNEQFF. CDR3 sequence (DNA): TGTGCCAGCAGTTTACCCGCGGCGGGGAATGAGCAGTTCTTC.

This chain uses TRBV9 with TRBJ2-1, with 8 bases fitting TRBD2. Germline CDR1 reads SGDLS; CDR2 reads YYNGEE. V dropped 3 bases and J dropped 4; count of bases not matched to a gene: 6. This CDR3 is built from 15 residues. CDR3 region: CASSGRGDSYNEQFF. The CDR3 nucleotides are TGTGCCAGCAGCGGGCGGGGGGACTCTTACAATGAGCAGTTCTTC.

This clone has only one observation. In the same sample, other DNA sequences code for this CDR3. V gene TRBV6-4 combines with J gene TRBJ1-2; 7 bases map to TRBD1. Trimming at V came to 6 bases and at J to 4 bases, leaving 14 bases not matched to a gene. The CDR3 contains 16 residues. Germline lookup yields CDR1 MRHNA and CDR2 SNTAGT. CDR3 residues: CASSDTPQTGPYGYTF. As DNA, the CDR3 is TGTGCCAGCAGCGACACGCCTCAGACAGGGCCCTATGGCTACACCTTC.

V is TRBV18 and J is TRBJ2-1, with 7 bases lining up with TRBD2. V was clipped by 3 bases and J by 7 bases; unmatched bases: 9. The germline V gene has CDR1 KGHSH and CDR2 LQKENI. The CDR3 sequence is 15 residues long. The DNA for the CDR3 is TGTGCCAGCTCACCTGGAGCGGGGAAGGCAAATGAGCAGTTCTTC. This translates into CASSPGAGKANEQFF.

The chain carries TRBV7-8 and TRBJ2-7, with D tentatively TRBD1 (6 bases). Per germline, CDR1 SGHVS and CDR2 FQNEAQ. V lost 7 bases to trimming and J lost 3 bases, with 19 bases between them. This CDR3 is built from 15 residues. The CDR3 nucleotides are TGTGCCAGCACCCTGGGAGACAGGCTAAACTACGAGCAGTACGTC. Translating gives CASTLGDRLNYEQYV.

The chain uses TRBV14 and TRBJ2-3; D gene ambiguous. Trimming cost V 2 bases and J 4 bases, with 7 bases left between them. Germline values: CDR1 SGHDN, CDR2 FVKESK. The CDR3 covers 13 residues. CDR3 in amino acids: CASSQLQSDTQYF. CDR3 DNA sequence: TGTGCCAGCAGCCAACTACAGTCAGATACGCAGTATTTT.

This clone was seen only a few times. V usage is TRBV5-8 and J usage is TRBJ1-2; 8 nucleotides match TRBD1. The CDR3 is 18 residues long. Germline CDR1 SGHTS, CDR2 YDEGEE. After removal of 4 bases from V and 2 bases from J, the junction contained 16 bases not matched to a gene. Here the CDR3 DNA reads TGTGCCAGCAGCCCGATCCACGGGACAGGAATTATAAACTATGGCTACACCTTC. Encoded protein: CASSPIHGTGIINYGYTF.

The V and J genes are TRBV30 and TRBJ1-5; 7 positions agree with TRBD1. The V gene's germline CDR1 is GTSNPN and CDR2 SVGIG (reference sequence). Unmatched junction bases numbered 14, after V lost 2 bases and J lost 1 base. The CDR3 runs 18 residues. The CDR3 sequence is CAWSQGVVTRGSNQPQHF. For the CDR3, the DNA is TGTGCCTGGAGTCAGGGGGTGGTAACCCGAGGGAGCAATCAGCCCCAGCATTTT. Drawing the rest from reference TRBV30 and TRBJ1-5, the complete variable domain is SQTIHQWPATLVQPVGSPLSLECTVEGTSNPNLYWYRQAAGRGLQLLFYSVGIGQISSEVPQNLSASRPQDRQFILSSKKLLLSDSGFYLCAWSQGVVTRGSNQPQHFGDGTRLSIL.

This clone was detected once. The CDR3 bases are TGTGCCAGCAGCCAGCAGAGAGGGACTCCCGGGGAGCTGTTTTTT. This translates into CASSQQRGTPGELFF. V is TRBV7-2 and J is TRBJ2-2, with a weak D call TRBD2 (6 bases). This CDR3 spans 15 amino acids. Germline V lookup: CDR1 SGHTA, CDR2 FQGNSA. V lost 5 bases to trimming and J lost 6 bases, with 16 bases between them.

The chain is built from TRBV6-1 and TRBJ1-1, with 8 bases lining up with TRBD1. Germline trimming cut 3 bases from V and 1 base from J; bases unmatched to any gene: 7. The CDR3 totals 16 residues. Germline V gene sequence: CDR1 MNHNS, CDR2 SASEGT. As DNA, the CDR3 is TGTGCCAGCAGTGAGGCGGCAGGGACAGGGAACACTGAAGCTTTCTTT. Amino acids: CASSEAAGTGNTEAFF.

The CDR3, as DNA: TGCGCCAGCAGCTTGGGCGGGCACCAAGAGACCCAGTACTTC. Translated: CASSLGGHQETQYF. The J gene is TRBJ2-5, the V gene TRBV5-1, with a tentative D call TRBD2 (5 bases). The germline V and J ends were trimmed by 0 bases and 0 bases, with 6 bases remaining between them. This CDR3 has 14 amino acids. The V gene's germline CDR1 is SGHRS and CDR2 YFSETQ.

This chain joins TRBV11-2 and TRBJ1-2, with TRBD1 matching 7 bases. V trimming: 1 base; J trimming: 8 bases; junction bases outside the gene matches: 13. The CDR3 is 16 amino acids. Germline-derived CDR1 and CDR2 are SGHAT and FQNNGV. CDR3 residues: CASSLGRQGVFEGYTF. The CDR3 DNA reads TGTGCCAGCAGCTTAGGTCGGCAGGGGGTGTTCGAGGGCTACACCTTC.

V gene TRBV29-1 combines with J gene TRBJ1-2; D gene unclear. Germline V gene sequence: CDR1 SQVTM, CDR2 ANQGSEA. This CDR3 has 14 amino acids. V dropped 6 bases and J dropped 1 base, with 15 bases sitting between them. CDR3 amino acids: CSVLPVTINYGYTF. The CDR3 DNA follows: TGCAGCGTACTCCCGGTCACGATTAACTATGGCTACACCTTC.

The rearrangement links TRBV2 to TRBJ2-1; TRBD2 matches 11 bases. Germline lookup yields CDR1 SNHLY and CDR2 FYNNEI. This CDR3 is 14 amino acids long. The trim removed 7 bases at V and 6 bases at J, leaving 5 bases unmatched. CDR3 region: CASMLGLAANEQFF. In nucleotides, the CDR3 is TGTGCCAGCATGTTGGGACTAGCGGCCAATGAGCAGTTCTTC.

V gene TRBV19 combines with J gene TRBJ1-1; the match to TRBD1 covers 7 bases. The CDR3 runs 14 residues. CDR1 and CDR2 from the germline V gene are LNHDA and SQIVND (reference sequence). J was trimmed by 8 bases and V by 4 bases; bases with no gene match: 10. CDR3 coding DNA: TGTGCCAGTAGTAACCCGGCGACAGGGAGGGAAGCTTTCTTT. Translation: CASSNPATGREAFF.

V is TRBV11-3 and J is TRBJ2-3; 11 bases map to TRBD2. The CDR3 consists of 16 residues. V lost 5 bases and J lost 6; bases outside the gene matches: 10. Per the germline V gene, CDR1 is SGHNT and CDR2 is YENEEA. As DNA, the CDR3 is TGTGCCAGCAGCCTGTTTCTAGCGGGGGGAGCTGATACGCAGTATTTT. This codes for CASSLFLAGGADTQYF.

This chain links TRBV5-6 with TRBJ2-1; 13 nucleotides agree with TRBD2. CDR3 length: 14 amino acids. The trim removed 3 bases at V and 8 bases at J, leaving 2 bases unmatched. The germline CDR1 and CDR2 sequences are SGHDT and YYEEEE. The CDR3, as DNA: TGTGCCAGCAGCTCCGGGACTAGCGGGGATGAGCAGTTCTTC. Translating gives CASSSGTSGDEQFF.

The chain recombines TRBV6-5 with TRBJ2-4; 8 bases align to TRBD1. The germline CDR1 and CDR2 sequences are MNHEY and SVGAGI. The CDR3 is made up of 13 amino acids. The trim removed 3 bases at V and 11 bases at J, leaving 6 bases unmatched. Here the CDR3 DNA reads TGTGCCAGCAGTTATTTACAGGGGGACCTTCAGTACTTC. Translating gives CASSYLQGDLQYF.

The chain recombines TRBV11-2 with TRBJ2-3; 9 nucleotides match TRBD2. The CDR3 is 16 residues long. Germline CDR1 and CDR2: SGHAT and FQNNGV. Trimming at V came to 1 base and at J to 3 bases, leaving 5 bases not matched to a gene. CDR3 nucleotides: TGTGCCAGCAGCTTAGCTAGCGGGGTGGGGACAGATACGCAGTATTTT. Translating it yields CASSLASGVGTDTQYF.

The rearrangement joins TRBV13 to TRBJ2-3, with 10 bases aligning to TRBD2. The CDR3 consists of 16 residues. CDR1 and CDR2 from the germline V gene are PRHDT and FYEKMQ (reference sequence). Trimming removed 4 bases from V and 4 bases from J; junction bases left unmatched: 8. As DNA, the CDR3 is TGTGCCAGCAGCTCCCGAGCGGGGGGGTTGGCAGATACGCAGTATTTT. Translated: CASSSRAGGLADTQYF.

The chain links TRBV13 to TRBJ2-1; 8 bases map to TRBD2. In germline, CDR1 is PRHDT, CDR2 FYEKMQ (reference sequence). CDR3 length: 15 amino acids. With V trimmed by 5 bases and J by 6 bases, 9 bases remained unmatched. The CDR3 here is CASSSPGLGANEQFF. As DNA, the CDR3 is TGTGCCAGCAGCAGTCCGGGACTAGGCGCCAATGAGCAGTTCTTC.

The chain uses TRBV11-2 and TRBJ1-5, with unresolved D. Germline loops: CDR1 SGHAT, CDR2 FQNNGV. This CDR3 is built from 15 residues. V was trimmed by 0 bases and J by 9 bases, leaving 15 bases between them. The CDR3: CASSLDLVTEWPQHF. CDR3 nucleotide sequence: TGTGCCAGCAGCTTAGATCTGGTTACTGAATGGCCCCAGCATTTT.

The chain employs TRBV2 and TRBJ1-1; D not certain. CDR3 length equals 15 residues. V was cut by 0 bases and J by 1 base, with 9 bases left in between. The germline V gene has CDR1 SNHLY and CDR2 FYNNEI. The CDR3 sequence is CASSEARLGNTEAFF. In DNA, the CDR3 is TGTGCCAGCAGTGAAGCGCGGTTGGGGAACACTGAAGCTTTCTTT.

This clone appeared a single time. This chain links TRBV3-1 (or the pseudogene TRBV3-2) with TRBJ1-2, with D perhaps matching TRBD1 (6 bases). Germline V gene sequence: CDR1 LGHDT, CDR2 YNNKEL (reference sequence). The length of the CDR3 is 18 residues. The V end lost 3 bases, the J end lost 2 bases, and 22 bases lay between the germline ends. The CDR3 DNA follows: TGTGCCAGCAGCCACGGCCCAGGGGTGTTGGGGATGAACTATGGCTACACCTTC. The encoded protein is CASSHGPGVLGMNYGYTF.

This clone was seen a single time. This chain joins TRBV6-1 and TRBJ1-2, with TRBD1 matching over 9 bases. V was pared by 0 bases and J by 4 bases, with 9 bases of the junction left unmatched. Germline V gene sequence: CDR1 MNHNS, CDR2 SASEGT. CDR3 size: 17 residues. The CDR3 DNA reads as TGTGCCAGCAGTGAAGCTAAATATAGGACAGGGGTCTATGGCTACACCTTC. This sequence encodes CASSEAKYRTGVYGYTF.